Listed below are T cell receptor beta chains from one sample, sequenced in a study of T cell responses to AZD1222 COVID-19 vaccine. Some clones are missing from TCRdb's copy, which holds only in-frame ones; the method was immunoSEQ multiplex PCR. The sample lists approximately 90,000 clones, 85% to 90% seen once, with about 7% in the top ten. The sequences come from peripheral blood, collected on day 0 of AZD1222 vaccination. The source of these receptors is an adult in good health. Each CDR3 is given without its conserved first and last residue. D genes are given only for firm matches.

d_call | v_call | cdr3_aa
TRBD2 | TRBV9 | ASSVRPAGATDTQY
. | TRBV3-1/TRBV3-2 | ASSQEASNQPQH
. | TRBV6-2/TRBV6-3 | ASSSGGPQH
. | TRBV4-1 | ASSHLTGFANEKLF
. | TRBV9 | ASSSAGAQETQY
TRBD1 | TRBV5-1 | ASSTGQGSTEAF
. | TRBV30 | AWSGSIETQY
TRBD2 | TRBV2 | ASRVLAGGADTQY
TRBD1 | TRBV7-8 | ASSLGQGPLGGPQH
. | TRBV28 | ASRGASGPYGYT
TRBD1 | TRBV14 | ASSPDSGGGETQY
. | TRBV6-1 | ASSEKMDRGYNQPQH
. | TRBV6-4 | ASSGGGYGYT
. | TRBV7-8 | ASSLGSGGLNTEAF
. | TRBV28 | ASIRATRSSYEQY
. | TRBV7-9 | ASSATAQTRYEQY
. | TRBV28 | ASSDGKPQH
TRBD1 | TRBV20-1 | STRTGFEQY
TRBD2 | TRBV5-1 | ASSGGLGNNEQF
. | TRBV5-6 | ASSRSGGVISSPLH
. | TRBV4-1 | ASSSVGTLRGPNEKLF
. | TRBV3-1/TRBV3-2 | ASSRRDTNTEAF
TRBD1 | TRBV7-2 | ASSLARGEQGVFQETQY
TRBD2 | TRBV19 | ASRSTSGGGTQY
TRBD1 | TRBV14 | ASSQVVGQGAGGYT
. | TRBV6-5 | ASSYERKTTNEKLF
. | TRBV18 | ASSWGRGIQGEKLF
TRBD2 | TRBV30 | ARRSGGTDTQY
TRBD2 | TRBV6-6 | ASSTPGLADHNEQF
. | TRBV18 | ASSPNQGEAF
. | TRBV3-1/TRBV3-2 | ASSPPSDKNIQY
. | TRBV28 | ASSSPASGARRSNYGYT
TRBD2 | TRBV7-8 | ASSPQLAGVGNEQF
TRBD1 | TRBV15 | ATSREQGSTYEQY
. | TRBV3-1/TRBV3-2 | ASSQGVSVFSGNTIY
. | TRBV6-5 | ASSYSTDPYEQF
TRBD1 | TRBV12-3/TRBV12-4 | ASSVRGSTEAF
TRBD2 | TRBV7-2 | ASSLAASGRANNEQY
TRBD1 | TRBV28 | ASSPQGGLTGNTIY
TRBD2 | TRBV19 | ASMGLAGGHNEQF
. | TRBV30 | AWSPDALAKNIQY
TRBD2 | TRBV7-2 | ASSLGLAGFGETQY
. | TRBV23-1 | ASSQSSSGNEKLF
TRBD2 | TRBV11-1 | ASSSGLAGKGEQF
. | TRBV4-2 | ASSQDKDGAARIGGYT
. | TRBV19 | ASSSGRSNNSPLH
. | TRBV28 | ASRTPSEAF
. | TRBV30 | AWSAQAGGANSGNTIY
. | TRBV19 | ASSIFPGGELF
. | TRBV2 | ASSEAGRVNTEAF
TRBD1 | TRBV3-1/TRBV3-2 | ASSQASQGATGELF
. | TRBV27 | ASRSGQYEQY
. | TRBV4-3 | ASSLSRAGGELF
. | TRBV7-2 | ASSWGLPNEQF
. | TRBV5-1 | ASSRDPMNTEAF